The 27 T cell receptor beta chains listed next were all sequenced from one sample in a study of regulatory T cells in long-lasting Graves disease. The TCR beta library used iRepertoire HTBI primers with Arm-PCR amplification of CDR3. From the multiplex PCR reads, TCRdb called clonotypes with MiXCR, one entry per CDR3 protein. The data show about 220,000 distinct CDR3 sequences, approximately 18% seen once. Described time point: newly diagnosed GD, antithyroid drugs for less than 3 months. After RNA was extracted from PBMCs, the TCR library was made from it. These data were likewise used in another study, on T cells in Graves' hyperthyroidism and ophthalmopathy.

The specimen comprised peripheral blood mononuclear cells (PBMCs), sampled at new diagnosis, from a patient treated with antithyroid drugs. These receptors were obtained from a woman in her thirties with Graves disease.

This clonotype showed up many times. V and J are TRBV7-8 and TRBJ2-1; weak D call: TRBD2 (6 bases). The CDR3 loop spans 15 amino acids. Trimming cost V 4 bases and J 4 bases, with 14 bases left between them. Germline assignment: CDR1 SGHVS and CDR2 FQNEAQ. The CDR3 DNA sequence: TGTGCCAGCAGCTCGGAGGGGTCCTTATACAATGAGCAGTTCTTC. Its translation: CASSSEGSLYNEQFF.

Many counts were recorded for this clonotype. The V call is TRBV30, the J call TRBJ2-3, with 15 bases fitting TRBD2. Germline CDR1 is GTSNPN and CDR2 is SVGIG (reference sequence). The CDR3 is 14 amino acids. Trimming removed 8 bases from V and 11 bases from J; junction bases left unmatched: 11. CDR3 nucleotides: TGTGCCCTCGGACTAGCGGGAGGGACCGGTGGGCAGTATTTT. This encodes CALGLAGGTGGQYF.

The table lists this clonotype with many counts. The J gene is TRBJ1-3, the V gene TRBV12-3 or TRBV12-4; D remains ambiguous. This CDR3 is built from 12 residues. V was trimmed by 8 bases and J by 7 bases, leaving 12 bases between them. DNA of the CDR3: TGTGCCAGCCCCAACTCCGGGAACACCATATATTTT. Protein sequence: CASPNSGNTIYF.

This clonotype was found many times. The rearrangement links TRBV6-1 to TRBJ1-2; 7 bases match TRBD1. Germline loops: CDR1 MNHNS, CDR2 SASEGT. This CDR3 is 15 amino acids long. Germline trimming cut 6 bases from V and 4 bases from J; bases unmatched to any gene: 11. CDR3 loop: CASSFDRALGYGYTF. CDR3 nucleotides: TGTGCCAGCAGCTTCGACAGGGCCTTGGGCTATGGCTACACCTTC.

The chain employs TRBV5-6 and TRBJ1-2, with D tentatively TRBD1 (5 bases). Looked up from germline, CDR1 is SGHDT and CDR2 is YYEEEE. V was pared by 4 bases and J by 9 bases, with 22 bases between. The CDR3 runs to 15 residues. CDR3 residues: CASSLGVGRLRSYTF. For the CDR3, the DNA is TGTGCCAGCAGCCTGGGAGTGGGGCGCTTAAGAAGCTACACCTTC.

This clonotype has ten or more counts. The chain employs TRBV7-9 and TRBJ2-3, with a possible D match to TRBD1 (6 bases). This CDR3 region has 15 residues. V was cut by 4 bases and J by 2 bases, with 13 bases left in between. Per the germline V gene, CDR1 is SEHNR and CDR2 is FQNEAQ (reference sequence). CDR3 DNA sequence: TGTGCCAGCAGCTCCTGGATGGGGGCCACAGATACGCAGTATTTT. Translation: CASSSWMGATDTQYF. Looking up the rest from reference TRBV7-9 and TRBJ2-3 gives the full variable domain: DTGVSQNPRHKITKRGQNVTFRCDPISEHNRLYWYRQTLGQGPEFLTYFQNEAQLEKSRLLSDRFSAERPKGSFSTLEIQRTEQGDSAMYLCASSSWMGATDTQYFGPGTRLTVL.

This clonotype was counted at least ten times. The DNA for the CDR3 is TGTGCCAGCAGCTTGTCAGATCTTACCATCGGCTACACCTTC. Translation gives CASSLSDLTIGYTF. This rearrangement joins TRBV5-5 to TRBJ1-2; D is uncertain. From germline, CDR1 is SGHKS and CDR2 YYEKEE (reference sequence). The V end lost 1 base, the J end lost 8 bases, and 15 bases lay between the germline ends. The CDR3 length is 14 residues.

This clonotype was seen many times. This chain joins TRBV9 and TRBJ1-6; D uncertain. CDR1 is SGDLS, CDR2 YYNGEE, per germline. V was cut by 0 bases and J by 5 bases, with 15 bases left in between. This CDR3 region has 17 residues. CDR3 nucleotide sequence: TGTGCCAGCAGCGTAGACGCCGATCTTAGGGATAATTCACCCCTCCACTTT. Translating gives CASSVDADLRDNSPLHF.

This clonotype has a handful of counts. It is likely a read error: a sequence one base away is far more abundant. V gene TRBV11-2 combines with J gene TRBJ1-4; D is undetermined. Germline CDR1 is SGHAT and CDR2 is FQNNGV. The CDR3 has 15 residues. V was clipped by 5 bases and J by 0 bases, with 10 bases between them. For the CDR3, the DNA is TGTGCCAGCAGCCCCCCGTCGGCAACTAATGAAAAACTGTTTTTT. It encodes CASSPPSATNEKLFF.

This clonotype showed up many times. This chain joins TRBV2 and TRBJ1-1, with D uncertain. V was cut by 7 bases and J by 4 bases, with 22 bases left in between. CDR1 and CDR2 from the germline V gene are SNHLY and FYNNEI. CDR3 size: 16 residues. CDR3 nucleotide sequence: TGTGCCAGCACCCACTTCCCGGGTCCCGGTGGCACTGAAGCTTTCTTT. This gives the protein CASTHFPGPGGTEAFF. Full variable domain (outside the CDR3, taken from reference TRBV2 and TRBJ1-1): EPEVTQTPSHQVTQMGQEVILRCVPISNHLYFYWYRQILGQKVEFLVSFYNNEISEKSEIFDDQFSVERPDGSNFTLKIRSTKLEDSAMYFCASTHFPGPGGTEAFFGQGTRLTVV.

This clonotype was recorded at least ten times. This sequence joins TRBV6-1 and TRBJ2-3; 10 bases line up with TRBD1. The germline V gene encodes CDR1 MNHNS and CDR2 SASEGT. The CDR3 totals 13 residues. J lost 1 base, V lost 10 bases, and 2 bases had no gene match. The CDR3 DNA reads as TGTGCCACAGGACAGGGGGGCACAGATACGCAGTATTTT. This sequence encodes CATGQGGTDTQYF.

This clonotype was seen many times. The chain recombines TRBV28 with TRBJ2-1; D is possibly TRBD2 (5 bases). The ends were cut back, 4 bases at V and 4 bases at J, with 8 bases in the middle. Germline V gene sequence: CDR1 MDHEN, CDR2 SYDVKM. CDR3 length: 13 amino acids. The CDR3 sequence: CASSSRGYNEQFF. The CDR3 region has the DNA TGTGCCAGCAGTTCCCGAGGGTACAATGAGCAGTTCTTC.

At least ten counts were recorded for this clonotype. This chain joins TRBV30 and TRBJ1-4, with D tentatively TRBD1 (6 bases). The CDR3 runs to 14 residues. Germline assignment: CDR1 GTSNPN and CDR2 SVGIG (reference sequence). Trimming took off 3 bases at V and 2 bases at J, with 10 bases between the two ends. The CDR3 here is CAWRGGGTNEKLFF. The CDR3 DNA sequence: TGTGCCTGGAGGGGAGGGGGGACTAATGAAAAACTGTTTTTT.

This clonotype was seen ten or more times. The V call is TRBV2, the J call TRBJ2-7, with unresolved D. The CDR3 loop spans 11 amino acids. Trimming left V 6 bases short and J 0 bases short, with 3 bases between. The germline V gene encodes CDR1 SNHLY and CDR2 FYNNEI. For the CDR3, the DNA is TGTGCCAGCAGGGCCTCCTACGAGCAGTACTTC. It specifies CASRASYEQYF.

The sample holds many counts of this clonotype. This chain uses TRBV2 with TRBJ2-1; 8 bases fit TRBD2. The V gene's germline CDR1 is SNHLY and CDR2 FYNNEI. This CDR3 contains 16 residues. V trimming: 6 bases; J trimming: 8 bases; junction bases outside the gene matches: 15. The CDR3 region is CASSSPRTSPSDEQFF. CDR3 nucleotide sequence: TGTGCCAGCAGCTCACCCCGGACTAGCCCTAGCGATGAGCAGTTCTTC.

This clonotype was recorded a few times. This chain connects TRBV11-3 to TRBJ2-1; the match to TRBD2 covers 8 bases. This CDR3 is 15 amino acids long. CDR1 is SGHNT and CDR2 is YENEEA in the germline V gene. The ends lost 5 bases at V and 2 bases at J; junction bases unmatched: 5. DNA of the CDR3: TGTGCCAGCAGCGCGGGGACTAGAACCTACAATGAGCAGTTCTTC. Translation: CASSAGTRTYNEQFF. The full variable domain, in which reference TRBV11-3 and TRBJ2-1 provide the parts outside the CDR3, is EAGVVQSPRYKIIEKKQPVAFWCNPISGHNTLYWYLQNLGQGPELLIRYENEEAVDDSQLPKDRFSAERLKGVDSTLKIQPAELGDSAVYLCASSAGTRTYNEQFFGPGTRLTVL.

In DNA form, the CDR3 reads TGTGCCAGCAGCTTAGATACAGCGACGAGCAATGAGCAGTTCTTC. Amino acid sequence: CASSLDTATSNEQFF. The chain carries TRBV11-3 and TRBJ2-1; D is ambiguous. The CDR3 consists of 15 residues. V was shortened by 0 bases and J by 6 bases, with 12 bases between the two germline ends. Germline values: CDR1 SGHNT, CDR2 YENEEA.

This clonotype has a count of ten or more. V usage is TRBV20-1 and J usage is TRBJ1-3; maybe TRBD1 (5 bases). Trimming took off 6 bases at V and 4 bases at J, with 10 bases between the two ends. The CDR3 is 12 amino acids. In germline, CDR1 is DFQATT, CDR2 SNEGSKA (reference sequence). The CDR3 spells CSARGLGNTIYF. CDR3 DNA: TGCAGTGCGAGGGGTCTCGGAAACACCATATATTTT.

The chain's CDR3 is CASSQVGDLGAFF. CDR3 DNA: TGCGCCAGCAGCCAAGTAGGGGACCTAGGGGCTTTCTTT. J is TRBJ1-1 and V is TRBV4-1; the D gene is possibly TRBD1 (5 bases). The CDR3 is made up of 13 amino acids. Germline V gene lookup returns CDR1 MGHRA and CDR2 YSYEKL. Trimming removed 1 base at V and 11 bases at J, with 14 bases between.

The rearrangement uses TRBV4-1 and TRBJ1-2, with a possible D match to TRBD1 (5 bases). Trimming took 3 bases from V and 5 from J, leaving 16 bases between them. This CDR3 region has 15 residues. Germline V CDR1 and CDR2: MGHRA, YSYEKL. The CDR3 here is CASSHKGMRLYGYTF. The CDR3, as DNA: TGCGCCAGCAGCCATAAGGGGATGCGACTGTATGGCTACACCTTC.

This clonotype was seen ten or more times. V and J are TRBV4-1 and TRBJ2-3; 10 bases fit TRBD2. Germline trimming cut 0 bases from V and 2 bases from J; bases unmatched to any gene: 8. Germline values: CDR1 MGHRA, CDR2 YSYEKL. The CDR3 is made up of 18 amino acids. CDR3 in amino acids: CASSQERASGGVTDTQYF. DNA for the CDR3: TGCGCCAGCAGCCAAGAAAGGGCTAGCGGGGGAGTCACAGATACGCAGTATTTT.

This clonotype was found a few times. V and J are TRBV30 and TRBJ2-4; 7 bases map to TRBD2. The CDR3 sequence is 17 residues long. CDR1 and CDR2 (germline): GTSNPN, SVGIG (reference sequence). J gave up 0 bases and V 4 bases, and 12 bases lay outside the gene matches. Here the CDR3 DNA reads TGTGCCTGGACCACGGGAGGATTGGGATTAGCCAAAAACATTCAGTACTTC. This translates into CAWTTGGLGLAKNIQYF.

This clonotype was observed many times. The J gene is TRBJ2-7, the V gene TRBV27; 10 positions match TRBD2. This CDR3 has 15 amino acids. J gave up 4 bases and V 4 bases, and 7 bases lay outside the gene matches. Germline V gene lookup returns CDR1 MNHEY and CDR2 SMNVEV (reference sequence). The CDR3 loop reads CASSSPSGGKYEQYF. CDR3 nucleotide sequence: TGTGCCAGCAGTTCCCCTAGCGGGGGAAAATACGAGCAGTACTTC.

This clonotype was seen only a few times. The chain links TRBV6-2 or TRBV6-3 to TRBJ2-1; 10 bases map to TRBD2. The better agreement between TRBJ2-5 and the DNA end casts doubt on the J call. The CDR3 runs to 16 residues. In germline, CDR1 is MNHEY, CDR2 SVGEGT. The CDR3, as DNA: TGTGCCAGCAGTTACTGGGCTAGCGGGGGCCAAGAGACCCAGTACTTC. This translates into CASSYWASGGQETQYF.

This clonotype was recorded many times. The chain couples TRBV28 to TRBJ2-7, with a weak D call TRBD2 (6 bases). There are 16 residues in the CDR3. Germline V gene data show CDR1 as MDHEN and CDR2 as SYDVKM. Trimming left V 6 bases short and J 1 base short, with 19 bases between. For the CDR3, the DNA is TGTGCCAGCAGGGGGGTGAGGAGGGGATCTTCCTACGAGCAGTACTTC. Protein sequence: CASRGVRRGSSYEQYF. Variable domain in full (rest from reference TRBV28 and TRBJ2-7): DVKVTQSSRYLVKRTGEKVFLECVQDMDHENMFWYRQDPGLGLRLIYFSYDVKMKEKGDIPEGYSVSREKKERFSLILESASTNQTSMYLCASRGVRRGSSYEQYFGPGTRLTVT.

Comment on this clonotype: Since a much larger clone is just one base distant, this may be a read error. The gene calls are TRBV14 and TRBJ2-7, with 7 nucleotides matching TRBD1. Per germline, CDR1 SGHDN and CDR2 FVKESK. This CDR3 comprises 13 residues. V gave up 10 bases and J gave up 6 bases; unmatched junction bases: 12. CDR3 DNA sequence: TGTGCCAACACCAGACAGGGTTTCGGCGAGCAGTACTTC. Its protein is CANTRQGFGEQYF.

This clonotype has a count of ten or more. The chain uses TRBV2 and TRBJ1-3; D is perhaps TRBD1 (6 bases). The CDR3 has 15 residues. Germline V lookup: CDR1 SNHLY, CDR2 FYNNEI. Trimming removed 6 bases from V and 8 bases from J, with 20 bases in between. The CDR3 DNA reads as TGTGCCAGCAGGGTCAGAGTAACAGGGACGGACACCATATATTTT. Its translation is CASRVRVTGTDTIYF.